Sequencing of this T cell receptor beta chain was carried out in a study of T cell changes during pregnancy in multiple sclerosis. The assay was immunoSEQ multiplex PCR, and TCRdb's table has in-frame clones only and misses some. Here the sample spans around 33,000 clones, roughly nine tenths being singletons. The CDR3 sequence is 15 residues long. Germline V gene data show CDR1 as WNHNN and CDR2 as SYGVQD (reference sequence). V gave up 9 bases and J gave up 0 bases, with 14 bases separating them. The sample in question was CD4+ T cells from peripheral blood mononuclear cells, obtained after pregnancy. The clonotype originates from a female donor with multiple sclerosis, enrolled in a pregnancy study. V gene TRBV10-1 combines with J gene TRBJ1-4, with D possibly matching TRBD1 (5 bases). The CDR3 sequence is CASVPGGATNEKLFF. The DNA of the CDR3 is TGCGCCAGTGTACCCGGGGGTGCAACTAATGAAAAACTGTTTTTT.